A selection of T cell receptor beta chains follows, all from one sample in a study of multiple sclerosis patients with progressive multifocal leukoencephalopathy. Produced via immunoSEQ multiplex PCR; TCRdb's table is partial and in-frame only. The sample holds about 30,000 clones, roughly 87% seen once. The sample here was PBMCs, taken from a patient treated with natalizumab. The receptors shown here come from a human donor with progressive multifocal leukoencephalopathy. The CDR3 runs from the conserved cysteine through the conserved F or W. D genes are given only for firm matches. Clone size is not always given. Where it is, it says once, few, many or a class for expanded clones.

clone_size: .
d_call: .
v_call: TRBV6-5
j_call: TRBJ2-1
cdr3_aa: CASSLLSGQYNEQFF
cdr3_nt: TGTGCCAGCAGCCTTCTTAGCGGACAGTACAATGAGCAGTTCTTC

clone_size: few
d_call: .
v_call: TRBV27
j_call: TRBJ1-5
cdr3_aa: CASSLGQLDQPQHF
cdr3_nt: TGTGCCAGCAGTTTAGGACAGCTGGATCAGCCCCAGCATTTT

clone_size: .
d_call: .
v_call: TRBV6-5
j_call: TRBJ2-7
cdr3_aa: CASSYLGQQYF
cdr3_nt: TGTGCCAGCAGTTACCTGGGACAGCAGTACTTC

clone_size: .
d_call: TRBD2
v_call: TRBV19
j_call: TRBJ2-1
cdr3_aa: CASSRDYGSYNEQFF
cdr3_nt: TGTGCCAGCTCCCGGGACTATGGATCCTACAATGAGCAGTTCTTC

clone_size: .
d_call: .
v_call: TRBV6-5
j_call: TRBJ1-1
cdr3_aa: CASSYSSGAKVTEAFF
cdr3_nt: TGTGCCAGCAGTTACTCGAGCGGGGCGAAGGTCACTGAAGCTTTCTTT

clone_size: .
d_call: .
v_call: TRBV5-4
j_call: TRBJ2-6
cdr3_aa: CASSGWSSGANVLTF
cdr3_nt: TGTGCCAGCAGCGGCTGGAGCTCTGGGGCCAACGTCCTGACTTTC

clone_size: .
d_call: .
v_call: TRBV28
j_call: TRBJ1-1
cdr3_aa: CASSSLPLGGKAFF
cdr3_nt: TGTGCCAGCAGTTCCCTCCCCTTAGGTGGTAAAGCTTTCTTT

clone_size: .
d_call: .
v_call: TRBV27
j_call: TRBJ1-5
cdr3_aa: CASKGDQPQHF
cdr3_nt: TGTGCCAGCAAGGGGGATCAGCCCCAGCATTTT

clone_size: .
d_call: .
v_call: TRBV28
j_call: TRBJ2-2
cdr3_aa: CASTPRGTGTTGELFF
cdr3_nt: TGTGCCAGCACACCTCGAGGGACGGGGACCACCGGGGAGCTGTTTTTT

clone_size: .
d_call: TRBD2
v_call: TRBV7-6
j_call: TRBJ2-1
cdr3_aa: CASSPGLARNEQFF
cdr3_nt: TGTGCCAGCAGCCCCGGACTAGCCCGGAATGAGCAGTTCTTC

clone_size: .
d_call: .
v_call: TRBV9
j_call: TRBJ1-6
cdr3_aa: CASSVEWHPSPLHF
cdr3_nt: TGTGCCAGCAGCGTAGAATGGCACCCCTCGCCCCTCCACTTT

clone_size: .
d_call: TRBD1
v_call: TRBV6-4
j_call: TRBJ1-5
cdr3_aa: CASGTGDNQPQHF
cdr3_nt: TGTGCCAGCGGGACAGGGGACAATCAGCCCCAGCATTTT

clone_size: .
d_call: .
v_call: TRBV21-1
j_call: TRBJ1-2
cdr3_aa: CASSKVGAEGYTF
cdr3_nt: TGTGCCAGCAGCAAAGTGGGGGCGGAGGGCTACACCTTC

clone_size: few
d_call: .
v_call: TRBV10-1
j_call: TRBJ2-1
cdr3_aa: CASSEDRRAPNEQFF
cdr3_nt: TGCGCCAGCAGTGAGGACAGGAGGGCCCCCAATGAGCAGTTCTTC

clone_size: .
d_call: TRBD1
v_call: TRBV11-2
j_call: TRBJ1-1
cdr3_aa: CASSPDRVSAEAFF
cdr3_nt: TGTGCCAGCAGCCCCGACAGGGTCTCGGCTGAAGCTTTCTTT

clone_size: .
d_call: .
v_call: TRBV9
j_call: TRBJ2-1
cdr3_aa: CASSSSVGAPRDEQFF
cdr3_nt: TGTGCCAGCAGCTCCAGTGTTGGGGCTCCCAGGGATGAGCAGTTCTTC

clone_size: few
d_call: .
v_call: TRBV9
j_call: TRBJ2-1
cdr3_aa: CASSVGRSKHNEQFF
cdr3_nt: TGTGCCAGCAGCGTCGGGAGAAGCAAACACAATGAGCAGTTCTTC

clone_size: .
d_call: .
v_call: TRBV29-1
j_call: TRBJ2-1
cdr3_aa: CSVEDPTLHSDEQFF
cdr3_nt: TGCAGCGTTGAAGATCCAACCCTCCATAGCGATGAGCAGTTCTTC

clone_size: .
d_call: TRBD1
v_call: TRBV5-6
j_call: TRBJ2-5
cdr3_aa: CASSSGSGGFHEQYF
cdr3_nt: TGTGCCAGCAGCTCCGGGTCAGGGGGCTTTCATGAGCAGTACTTC

clone_size: .
d_call: TRBD2
v_call: TRBV11-2
j_call: TRBJ2-1
cdr3_aa: CASSRTSGSYNEQFF
cdr3_nt: TGTGCCAGCAGCCGGACTAGCGGGAGTTACAATGAGCAGTTCTTC

clone_size: .
d_call: .
v_call: TRBV27
j_call: TRBJ1-1
cdr3_aa: CASRPDGYTEAFF
cdr3_nt: TGTGCCAGCAGACCCGATGGGTACACTGAAGCTTTCTTT

clone_size: few
d_call: TRBD1
v_call: TRBV6-5
j_call: TRBJ1-2
cdr3_aa: CASSRRGPWYGYTF
cdr3_nt: TGTGCCAGCAGCCGGAGGGGGCCTTGGTATGGCTACACCTTC

clone_size: .
d_call: .
v_call: TRBV12-5
j_call: TRBJ2-7
cdr3_aa: CASGPNHEQYF
cdr3_nt: TGTGCTAGTGGTCCCAACCACGAGCAGTACTTC

clone_size: .
d_call: TRBD1
v_call: TRBV10-3
j_call: TRBJ1-1
cdr3_aa: CAIKIQGANTEAFF
cdr3_nt: TGTGCCATCAAGATACAGGGGGCGAACACTGAAGCTTTCTTT

clone_size: .
d_call: TRBD2
v_call: TRBV19
j_call: TRBJ2-3
cdr3_aa: CASRNRLAANTDTQYF
cdr3_nt: TGTGCCAGTAGGAATCGACTAGCGGCAAACACAGATACGCAGTATTTT

clone_size: .
d_call: .
v_call: TRBV6-5
j_call: TRBJ1-2
cdr3_aa: CASSFPGEGYTF
cdr3_nt: TGTGCCAGCAGTTTCCCCGGAGAGGGCTACACCTTC

clone_size: .
d_call: .
v_call: TRBV7-2
j_call: TRBJ1-5
cdr3_aa: CASSPIVWGSGQPQHF
cdr3_nt: TGTGCCAGCAGCCCGATTGTTTGGGGCTCCGGACAGCCCCAGCATTTT

clone_size: .
d_call: .
v_call: TRBV7-8
j_call: TRBJ1-1
cdr3_aa: CASSLVGGAGRGTEAFF
cdr3_nt: TGTGCCAGCAGCTTAGTGGGGGGCGCCGGGCGCGGCACTGAAGCTTTCTTT

clone_size: .
d_call: TRBD2
v_call: TRBV4-3
j_call: TRBJ2-2
cdr3_aa: CASGRGLAGTGELFF
cdr3_nt: TGCGCCAGCGGGAGAGGACTAGCGGGCACCGGGGAGCTGTTTTTT

clone_size: .
d_call: TRBD2
v_call: TRBV29-1
j_call: TRBJ2-1
cdr3_aa: CSTSDNNEQFF
cdr3_nt: TGCAGCACTAGCGATAACAATGAGCAGTTCTTC

clone_size: .
d_call: .
v_call: TRBV27
j_call: TRBJ2-1
cdr3_aa: CASSRYLGEQFF
cdr3_nt: TGTGCCAGCAGTCGTTACCTGGGGGAGCAGTTCTTC

clone_size: .
d_call: .
v_call: TRBV27
j_call: TRBJ2-7
cdr3_aa: CASSLGRGAYEQYF
cdr3_nt: TGTGCCAGCAGTTTGGGCAGGGGGGCCTACGAGCAGTACTTC

clone_size: .
d_call: .
v_call: TRBV7-9
j_call: TRBJ1-4
cdr3_aa: CASSPSGPNEKLFF
cdr3_nt: TGTGCCAGCAGCCCCAGCGGACCGAATGAAAAACTGTTTTTT

clone_size: once
d_call: .
v_call: TRBV5-6
j_call: TRBJ1-5
cdr3_aa: CASSLRNRDNQPQHF
cdr3_nt: TGTGCCAGCAGCCTTCGGAACAGGGACAATCAGCCCCAGCATTTT

clone_size: once
d_call: .
v_call: TRBV7-9
j_call: TRBJ2-7
cdr3_aa: CASSSTGRTAYEQYF
cdr3_nt: TGTGCCAGCAGCTCCACAGGACGCACAGCCTACGAGCAGTACTTC

clone_size: .
d_call: .
v_call: TRBV6-1
j_call: TRBJ1-3
cdr3_aa: CASSKPGRDGNTIYF
cdr3_nt: TGTGCCAGCAGTAAACCGGGGAGGGATGGAAACACCATATATTTT

clone_size: .
d_call: .
v_call: TRBV25-1
j_call: TRBJ2-3
cdr3_aa: CASRAGLSTDTQYF
cdr3_nt: TGTGCCAGCAGGGCGGGCCTCAGCACAGATACGCAGTATTTT